This TCR beta chain was sequenced for a study of blood T cell repertoires in COVID-19. Study overall: Samples representing acute and convalescent COVID-19 were sourced from the United States, Italy and Spain. Nucleic acid was either cDNA or gDNA, and it came from T cells, B-cell-depleted T cells, or PBMCs.

Authors' data handling: How many nucleated cells were present was estimated from reference gene primer amplification. Libraries were prepared by immunoSEQ multiplex PCR; TCRdb keeps only in-frame clonotypes and omits some of them. That table supplies the V and J calls and clone size; D and trimming were determined from the DNA. The repertoire holds about 120,000 clones, with around 76% as singletons. This clone occurred a few times. Trimming took 0 bases from V and 6 from J, leaving 14 bases between them. Germline V gene sequence: CDR1 WSHSY, CDR2 SAAADI. The CDR3 is 16 residues long. The specimen was peripheral blood. The source is a man aged 55 to 70 with acute or convalescent COVID-19. J is TRBJ2-2 and V is TRBV10-2; TRBD2 is a possible D gene (6 bases). CDR3 sequence: CASSESWTNLAGELFF. CDR3 in DNA: TGCGCCAGCAGTGAGTCGTGGACTAATCTCGCCGGGGAGCTGTTTTTT.